This TCR beta chain stems from a study of T-cell memory formation after mild COVID-19. A single record per CDR3 protein comes from TCRdb applying MiXCR to the 5' RACE reads. Found here are just over 400,000 distinct CDR3 sequences, 20% to 25% of them singletons; the top ten hold 13%. This clonotype showed up just a few times. V lost 8 bases, J lost 4 bases, and 5 bases stayed unmatched. The CDR3 totals 12 residues. The germline gives CDR1 SQVTM, CDR2 ANQGSEA. Sequencing was done on a sample of PBMCs or a T cell subset sorted from them (not recorded which). The clonotype comes from an adult woman who had mild COVID-19 (a few samples of this study predate the infection). Cell type and time point are not known. The V call is TRBV29-1, the J call TRBJ2-3; TRBD1 matches 8 bases. The CDR3 DNA is TGCAGCAAGAAGACAGGGGCAGATACGCAGTATTTT. Translating gives CSKKTGADTQYF.